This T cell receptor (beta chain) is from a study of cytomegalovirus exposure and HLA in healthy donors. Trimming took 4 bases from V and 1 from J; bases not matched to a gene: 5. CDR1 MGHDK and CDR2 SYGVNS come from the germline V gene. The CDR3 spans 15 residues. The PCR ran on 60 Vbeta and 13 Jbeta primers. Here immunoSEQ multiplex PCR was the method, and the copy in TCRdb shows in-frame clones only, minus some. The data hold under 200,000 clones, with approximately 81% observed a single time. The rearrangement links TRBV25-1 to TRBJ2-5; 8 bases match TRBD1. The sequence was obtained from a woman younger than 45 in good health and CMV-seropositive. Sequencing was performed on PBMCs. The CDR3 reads CASSARQGIQETQYF. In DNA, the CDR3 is TGTGCCAGCAGTGCTAGACAGGGGATCCAAGAGACCCAGTACTTC.